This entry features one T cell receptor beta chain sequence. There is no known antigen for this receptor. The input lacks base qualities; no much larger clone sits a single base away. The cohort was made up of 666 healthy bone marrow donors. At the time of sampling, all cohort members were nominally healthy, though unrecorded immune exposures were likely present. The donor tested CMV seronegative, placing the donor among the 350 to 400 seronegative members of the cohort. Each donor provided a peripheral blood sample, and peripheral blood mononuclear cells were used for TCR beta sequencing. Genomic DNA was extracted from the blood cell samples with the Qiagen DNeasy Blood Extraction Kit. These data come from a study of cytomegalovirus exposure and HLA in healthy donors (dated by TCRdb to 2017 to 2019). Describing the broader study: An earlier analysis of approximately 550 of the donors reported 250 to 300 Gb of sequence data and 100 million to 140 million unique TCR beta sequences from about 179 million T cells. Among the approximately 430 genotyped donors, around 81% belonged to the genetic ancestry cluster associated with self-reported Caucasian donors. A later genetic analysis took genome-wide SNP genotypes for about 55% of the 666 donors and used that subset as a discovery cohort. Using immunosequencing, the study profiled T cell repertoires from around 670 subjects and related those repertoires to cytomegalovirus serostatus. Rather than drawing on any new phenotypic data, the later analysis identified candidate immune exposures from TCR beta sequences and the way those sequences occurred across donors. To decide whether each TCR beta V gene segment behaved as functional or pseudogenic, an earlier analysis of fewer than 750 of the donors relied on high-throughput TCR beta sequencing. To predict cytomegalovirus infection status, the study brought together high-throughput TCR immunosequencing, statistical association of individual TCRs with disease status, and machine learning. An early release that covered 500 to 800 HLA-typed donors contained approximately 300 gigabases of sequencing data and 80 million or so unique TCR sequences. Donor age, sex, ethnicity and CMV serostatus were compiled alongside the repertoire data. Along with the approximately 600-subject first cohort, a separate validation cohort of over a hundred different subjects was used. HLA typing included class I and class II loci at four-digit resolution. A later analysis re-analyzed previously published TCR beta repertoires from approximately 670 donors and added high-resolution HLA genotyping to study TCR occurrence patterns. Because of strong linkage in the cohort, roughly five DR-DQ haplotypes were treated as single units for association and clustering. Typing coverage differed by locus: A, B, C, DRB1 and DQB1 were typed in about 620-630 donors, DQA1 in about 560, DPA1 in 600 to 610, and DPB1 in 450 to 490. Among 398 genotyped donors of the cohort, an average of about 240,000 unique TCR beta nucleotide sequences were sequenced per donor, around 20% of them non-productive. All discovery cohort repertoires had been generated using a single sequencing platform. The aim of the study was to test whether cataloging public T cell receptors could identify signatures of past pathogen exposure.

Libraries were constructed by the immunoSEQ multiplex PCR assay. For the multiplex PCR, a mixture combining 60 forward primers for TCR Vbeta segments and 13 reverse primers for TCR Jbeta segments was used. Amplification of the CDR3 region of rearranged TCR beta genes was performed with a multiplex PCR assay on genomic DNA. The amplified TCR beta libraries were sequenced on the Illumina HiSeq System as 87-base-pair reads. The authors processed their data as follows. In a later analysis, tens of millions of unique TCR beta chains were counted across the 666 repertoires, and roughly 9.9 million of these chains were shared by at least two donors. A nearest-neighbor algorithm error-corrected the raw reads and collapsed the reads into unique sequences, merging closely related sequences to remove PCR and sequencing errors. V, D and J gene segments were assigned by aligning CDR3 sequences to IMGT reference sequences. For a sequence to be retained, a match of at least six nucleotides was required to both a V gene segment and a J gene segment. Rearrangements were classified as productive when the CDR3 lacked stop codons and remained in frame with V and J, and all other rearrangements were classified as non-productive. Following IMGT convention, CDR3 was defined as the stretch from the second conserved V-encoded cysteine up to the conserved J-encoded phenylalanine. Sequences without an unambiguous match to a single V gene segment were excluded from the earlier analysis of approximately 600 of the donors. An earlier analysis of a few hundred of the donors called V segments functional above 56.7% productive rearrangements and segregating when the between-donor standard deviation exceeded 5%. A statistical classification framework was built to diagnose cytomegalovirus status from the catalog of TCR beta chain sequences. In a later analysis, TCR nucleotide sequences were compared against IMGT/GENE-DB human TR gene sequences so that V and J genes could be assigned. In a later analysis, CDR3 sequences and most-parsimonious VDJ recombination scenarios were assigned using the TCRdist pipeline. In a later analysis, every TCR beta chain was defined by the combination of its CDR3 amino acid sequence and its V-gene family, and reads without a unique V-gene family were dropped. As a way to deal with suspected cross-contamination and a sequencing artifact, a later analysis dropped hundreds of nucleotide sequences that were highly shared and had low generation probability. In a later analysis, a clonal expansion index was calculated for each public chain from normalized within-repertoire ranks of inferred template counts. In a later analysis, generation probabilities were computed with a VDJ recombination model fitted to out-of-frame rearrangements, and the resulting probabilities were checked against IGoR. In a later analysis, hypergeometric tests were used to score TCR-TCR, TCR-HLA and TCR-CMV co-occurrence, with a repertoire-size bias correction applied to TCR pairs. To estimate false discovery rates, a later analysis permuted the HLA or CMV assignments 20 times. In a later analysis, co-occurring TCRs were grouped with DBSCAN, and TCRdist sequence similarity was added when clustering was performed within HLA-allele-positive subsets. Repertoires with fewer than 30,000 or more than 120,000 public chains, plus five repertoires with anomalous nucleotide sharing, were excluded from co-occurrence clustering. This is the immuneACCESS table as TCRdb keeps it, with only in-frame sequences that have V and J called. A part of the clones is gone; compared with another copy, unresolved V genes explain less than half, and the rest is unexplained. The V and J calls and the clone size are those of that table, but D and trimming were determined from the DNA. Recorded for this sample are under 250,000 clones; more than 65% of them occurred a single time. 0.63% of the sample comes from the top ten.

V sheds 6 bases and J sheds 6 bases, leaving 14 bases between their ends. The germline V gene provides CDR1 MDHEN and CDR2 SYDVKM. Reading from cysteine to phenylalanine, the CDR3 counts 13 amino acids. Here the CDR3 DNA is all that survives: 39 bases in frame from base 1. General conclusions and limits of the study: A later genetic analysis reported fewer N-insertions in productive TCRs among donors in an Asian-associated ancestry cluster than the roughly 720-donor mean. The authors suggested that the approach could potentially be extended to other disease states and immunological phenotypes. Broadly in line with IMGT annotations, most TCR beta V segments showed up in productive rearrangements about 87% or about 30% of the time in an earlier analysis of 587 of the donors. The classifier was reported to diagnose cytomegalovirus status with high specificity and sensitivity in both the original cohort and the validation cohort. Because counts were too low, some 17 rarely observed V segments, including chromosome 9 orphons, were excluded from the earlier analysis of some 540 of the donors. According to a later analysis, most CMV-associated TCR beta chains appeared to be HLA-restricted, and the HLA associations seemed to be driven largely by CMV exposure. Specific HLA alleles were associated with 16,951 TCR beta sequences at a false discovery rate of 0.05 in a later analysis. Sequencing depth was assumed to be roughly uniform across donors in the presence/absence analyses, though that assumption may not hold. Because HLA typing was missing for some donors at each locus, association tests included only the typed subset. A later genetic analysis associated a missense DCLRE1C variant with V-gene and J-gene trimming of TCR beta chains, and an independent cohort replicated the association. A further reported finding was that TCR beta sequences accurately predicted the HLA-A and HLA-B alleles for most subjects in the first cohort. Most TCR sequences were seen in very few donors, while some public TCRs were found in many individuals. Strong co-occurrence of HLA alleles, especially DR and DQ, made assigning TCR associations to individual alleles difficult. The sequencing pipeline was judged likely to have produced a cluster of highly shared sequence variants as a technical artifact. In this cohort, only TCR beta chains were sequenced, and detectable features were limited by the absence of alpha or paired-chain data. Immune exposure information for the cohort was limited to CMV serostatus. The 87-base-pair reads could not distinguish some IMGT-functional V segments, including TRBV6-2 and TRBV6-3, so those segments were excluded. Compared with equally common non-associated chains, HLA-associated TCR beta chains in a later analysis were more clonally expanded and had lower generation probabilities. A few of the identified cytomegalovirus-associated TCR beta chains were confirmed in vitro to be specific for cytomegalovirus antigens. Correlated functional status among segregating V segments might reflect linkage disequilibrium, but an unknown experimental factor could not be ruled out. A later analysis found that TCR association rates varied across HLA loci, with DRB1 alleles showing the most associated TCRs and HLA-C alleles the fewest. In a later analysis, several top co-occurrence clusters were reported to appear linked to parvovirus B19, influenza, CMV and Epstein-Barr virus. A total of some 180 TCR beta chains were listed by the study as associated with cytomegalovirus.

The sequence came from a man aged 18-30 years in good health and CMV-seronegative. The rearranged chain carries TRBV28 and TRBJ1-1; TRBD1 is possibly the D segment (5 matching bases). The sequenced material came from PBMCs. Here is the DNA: TGTGCCAGCAGGCTGGGGGGGAGTCCTGAAGCTTTCTTT. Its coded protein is CASRLGGSPEAFF.